This T cell receptor beta chain was identified in a study of blood T cell repertoires in COVID-19. This clone was observed a handful of times. Germline assignment: CDR1 LNHNV and CDR2 YYDKDF (reference sequence). The CDR3 consists of 16 residues. V shed 0 bases and J shed 0 bases, with 6 bases lying between them. Per the authors' pipeline: Reference gene primer amplification in the assay estimated nucleated cell counts. The assay was immunoSEQ multiplex PCR, and TCRdb's table has in-frame clones only and misses some. V, J and clone size are taken as reported in that table, and D and trimming were inferred from the DNA itself. This sample yields under 300,000 clones, of which about 86% are seen a single time; approximately 12% belongs to the top ten.

V is TRBV15 and J is TRBJ2-6; D may be TRBD1 (6 bases). This clonotype was obtained from a woman in her 30s with COVID-19, enrolled during active disease. Material for sequencing was peripheral blood. The CDR3 region has the DNA TGTGCCACCAGCAGAGAAGGGGGCTCTGGGGCCAACGTCCTGACTTTC. Translation: CATSREGGSGANVLTF.